This TCR beta chain appears in the sequencing data of a study of T cell responses to AZD1222 COVID-19 vaccine (dated by TCRdb to about 2021). Notes on the research overall: A total of over 230 trial participants underwent TCR sequencing, of whom 207 had received two doses of AZD1222 and approximately 25 had received two doses of the MenACWY control vaccine. Trial participants were enrolled by age into 18-55, 56-69 and 70-plus year subgroups, with approximately 160, 26 and 62 TCR-sequenced participants respectively.

The paper as a whole reports these results and caveats: After two AZD1222 doses, both the breadth and the depth of spike-specific TCRs were significantly higher than at day 0 and than in MenACWY recipients. Epitopes outside the regions mutated in the B.1.351 and B.1.1.7 variants were reportedly recognized by nearly half of the unique spike-specific TCRs. The 56-69-year group was small, and its depth increase did not reach significance, likely because of low power. Most participants were white British and females outnumbered males, and the authors suggested that clonal diversity may have been underestimated. Conclusions about previously exposed vaccinees were limited because only a handful of AZD1222 recipients were SARS-CoV-2 seropositive at baseline. The vaccine-associated CD4 TCRs covered the entire spike protein, and the dominant responses fell in regions 160-218 and 743-854. Because no day 14 peak-response samples were available, the repertoires could be characterized only after the peak T cell response.

On this clone itself: It has no known antigen specificity. Base quality data are lacking; no much larger clone is found one base away.

The time point label for this specimen denotes: about 28 days (+/-7) after the second vaccine dose. AZD1222 recipients whose second dose came at about 4 weeks and those whose second dose came at about 12 weeks were combined into one group, since spike-specific TCR depth and breadth did not differ between the two schedules. Vaccinee samples came from UK trials COV001 and COV002, including a single-blind randomized controlled phase 2/3 trial of AZD1222 (ChAdOx1 nCoV-19) in healthy adults. Trial participant PBMC samples were collected at day 0 and day 28 after the second dose for TCRbeta chain sequencing. CDR1 and CDR2 are drawn from the germline V gene: MDHEN, SYDVKM. Trimming costs V 2 bases and J 3 bases, and their ends lie 10 bases apart. The CDR3 contains 15 residues, cysteine and phenylalanine counted. Only the CDR3 region is kept as DNA, spanning 45 bases read in frame from base 1. The CDR3 regions of human TCRbeta chains were analyzed by immunosequencing. As for how the authors treated the data: Repertoire TCRs were checked for matches against a reference library of SARS-CoV-2-specific TCRs that had been generated using the MIRA antigen-specificity platform. Breadth was defined as the fraction of unique TCRs that were SARS-CoV-2-associated, and depth was defined as the fraction of total T cells that were SARS-CoV-2-associated. Using the MIRA data, each spike-specific TCR was mapped to the spike region that the TCR reacts to and placed in a CD4 or CD8 class. Log10-transformed breadth and depth values were compared by one-way ANOVA with Sidak's multiple comparisons tests. TCRdb mirrors the immuneACCESS table, restricted to in-frame sequences. Some clones are absent from its copies; in checked studies, under half trace to an unresolved V gene, and the reason for the others is unknown. Clonal size and the V and J genes are those of that table, whereas D and trimming came from the DNA. This sample holds under 95,000 clones; approximately 85% were observed only once. The top ten clonotypes cover roughly 10% of the sample.

Recombination connected TRBV28 to TRBJ2-2; tentative D gene TRBD1, with 5 bases matching. The clonotype originates from an adult who received the AZD1222 COVID-19 vaccine. The sample consisted of peripheral blood, taken 28 days after the second AZD1222 dose. CDR3 loop: CASSLGAQDTGELFF. The sequenced DNA is TGTGCCAGCAGTTTAGGAGCACAGGACACCGGGGAGCTGTTTTTT.